A single sample gave rise to the 30 T cell receptor beta chains below, sequenced in a study of T cell responses to AZD1222 COVID-19 vaccine. Sequencing was performed with immunoSEQ multiplex PCR; in TCRdb, only in-frame clones are kept and a portion is missing. Of under 300,000 clones detected, 85% to 95% appear once; the ten largest clones hold about 0.5%. The material sequenced was peripheral blood, taken on day 0 of AZD1222 vaccination. All receptors come from an adult in good health.

CDR3 DNA: TGTGCCAGCAGTTCGTCTGATTCACCCCTCCACTTT. This sequence encodes CASSSSDSPLHF. V is TRBV12-3 or TRBV12-4 and J is TRBJ1-6; no clear D gene. The CDR3 runs 12 residues. V was trimmed by 4 bases and J by 8 bases, leaving 6 bases between them.

This clone has only one observation. The chain carries TRBV6-2 or TRBV6-3 and TRBJ1-2; D is unresolved. The CDR3 contains 13 residues. V was clipped by 0 bases and J by 7 bases, with 9 bases between them. Per the germline V gene, CDR1 is MNHEY and CDR2 is SVGEGT. CDR3 DNA: TGTGCCAGCAGTTACTCGGACCCGTTTGGCTACACCTTC. Residues: CASSYSDPFGYTF.

The table lists this clone with a count of one. J is TRBJ1-1 and V is TRBV20-1; tentatively, D is TRBD1 (5 bases). The CDR3 runs 11 residues. V lost 3 bases and J 8 bases, leaving 10 bases between the germline ends. The germline V gene encodes CDR1 DFQATT and CDR2 SNEGSKA (reference sequence). CDR3: CSASDGGEAFF. As DNA, the CDR3 is TGCAGTGCTAGCGACGGGGGGGAAGCTTTCTTT.

The DNA of the CDR3 is TGTGCTAGTGGTTTGAAAGGTGAGCAGTTCTTC. Translation: CASGLKGEQFF. The rearrangement links TRBV12-5 to TRBJ2-1, with unresolved D. Germline CDR1 LGHNT, CDR2 FRNRAP. V was shortened by 2 bases and J by 9 bases, with 5 bases between the two germline ends. This CDR3 region has 11 residues.

This chain connects TRBV28 to TRBJ1-1, with D perhaps matching TRBD1 (5 bases). The germline CDR1 and CDR2 sequences are MDHEN and SYDVKM. The CDR3 loop spans 12 amino acids. The ends were cut back, 4 bases at V and 5 bases at J, with 8 bases in the middle. The CDR3, as DNA: TGTGCCAGCAGTTGGGGGAGGACTGAAGCTTTCTTT. Its translation is CASSWGRTEAFF.

The chain employs TRBV4-1 and TRBJ1-1, with TRBD1 as a possible D gene (6 bases). The CDR3 has 15 residues. V was clipped by 4 bases and J by 3 bases, with 15 bases between them. Germline CDR1 and CDR2: MGHRA and YSYEKL. The CDR3 protein is CASSRTGLSHTEAFF. As DNA, the CDR3 is TGCGCCAGCAGCCGAACAGGGTTGAGTCACACTGAAGCTTTCTTT.

The chain is built from TRBV25-1 and TRBJ2-7; D is possibly TRBD1 (5 bases). Germline assignment: CDR1 MGHDK and CDR2 SYGVNS. V was cut by 7 bases and J by 9 bases, with 13 bases left in between. The CDR3 has 11 residues. CDR3 in amino acids: CASKGSLGQYF. As DNA, the CDR3 is TGTGCCAGCAAGGGGTCGCTAGGGCAGTACTTC.

The rearrangement uses TRBV25-1 and TRBJ2-7; no reliable D call. The CDR3 extends over 11 amino acids. CDR1 and CDR2 from the germline V gene are MGHDK and SYGVNS. Trimming took off 0 bases at V and 3 bases at J, with 0 bases between the two ends. CDR3 amino acids: CASSEYYEQYF. CDR3 nucleotide sequence: TGTGCCAGCAGTGAATACTACGAGCAGTACTTC.

The chain recombines TRBV18 with TRBJ2-7; 9 bases are shared with TRBD1. After removal of 4 bases from V and 7 bases from J, the junction contained 17 bases not matched to a gene. The CDR3 sequence is 17 residues long. Germline CDR1 reads KGHSH; CDR2 reads LQKENI. CDR3 protein: CASSLTQPGQGLGEQYF. CDR3 DNA sequence: TGTGCCAGCTCACTCACCCAACCGGGACAGGGCCTAGGGGAGCAGTACTTC.

The chain recombines TRBV9 with TRBJ1-3, with 7 bases lining up with TRBD1. From germline, CDR1 is SGDLS and CDR2 YYNGEE. Unmatched junction bases numbered 3, after V lost 4 bases and J lost 8 bases. The CDR3 consists of 12 residues. The CDR3 DNA reads as TGTGCCAGCAGCACCCAGGGGGACACCATATATTTT. It translates to CASSTQGDTIYF.

The V gene is TRBV6-6, the J gene TRBJ1-2, with TRBD1 identical over 8 bases. V dropped 5 bases and J dropped 6; count of bases not matched to a gene: 14. The V gene's germline CDR1 is MNHNY and CDR2 SVGAGI (reference sequence). This CDR3 has 16 amino acids. The CDR3 is CASSASGQGTINGYTF. The CDR3 bases are TGTGCCAGCAGTGCATCCGGACAGGGTACAATTAATGGCTACACCTTC.

This chain links TRBV28 with TRBJ1-1; D not certain. This CDR3 is built from 12 residues. Deletions cut 7 bases from V and 8 bases from J, with 14 bases between. The germline V gene has CDR1 MDHEN and CDR2 SYDVKM. The CDR3 sequence is CASIQRPLEAFF. In DNA form, the CDR3 reads TGTGCCAGCATCCAGCGCCCGCTCGAAGCTTTCTTT.

The chain employs TRBV6-2 or TRBV6-3 and TRBJ2-7; TRBD1 agrees at 7 bases. Unmatched junction bases numbered 8, after V lost 2 bases and J lost 7 bases. CDR1 is MNHEY and CDR2 is SVGEGT in the germline V gene. The CDR3 sequence is 14 residues long. The CDR3 region has the DNA TGTGCCAGCAGTTACGCGGCGGCAGGGGGAGAGCAGTACTTC. This encodes CASSYAAAGGEQYF.

This sequence joins TRBV4-3 and TRBJ1-5, with a possible D match to TRBD1 (5 bases). CDR3 length equals 15 residues. V shed 0 bases and J shed 6 bases, with 12 bases lying between them. From germline, CDR1 is LGHNA and CDR2 YSLEER. CDR3 in amino acids: CASSQDLAGTQPQHF. For the CDR3, the DNA is TGCGCCAGCAGCCAAGATTTGGCAGGGACTCAGCCCCAGCATTTT.

This clone was counted once. The rearrangement links TRBV27 to TRBJ1-6, with a possible D match to TRBD1 (5 bases). V lost 2 bases and J lost 5, with 7 bases in between. This CDR3 region has 14 residues. Germline loops: CDR1 MNHEY, CDR2 SMNVEV (reference sequence). The CDR3 sequence is CASSLRQNNSPLHF. The CDR3 DNA follows: TGTGCCAGCAGTTTACGACAGAATAATTCACCCCTCCACTTT.

V is TRBV27 and J is TRBJ2-7; unclear D gene. Per the germline V gene, CDR1 is MNHEY and CDR2 is SMNVEV (reference sequence). V was cut by 7 bases and J by 0 bases, with 16 bases left in between. The CDR3 spans 15 residues. The CDR3, as DNA: TGTGCCAGCACCAAGACCCTTTCGAGCTCCTACGAGCAGTACTTC. Encoded protein: CASTKTLSSSYEQYF.

The chain couples TRBV13 to TRBJ2-7, with no clear D. The CDR3 is made up of 13 amino acids. Trimming stripped 1 base from V and 3 bases from J, with 7 bases between. The germline V gene encodes CDR1 PRHDT and CDR2 FYEKMQ (reference sequence). The CDR3 sequence: CASSLAQSYEQYF. CDR3 nucleotides: TGTGCCAGCAGCTTAGCCCAAAGCTACGAGCAGTACTTC.

This rearrangement joins TRBV2 to TRBJ2-7; 7 bases line up with TRBD1. V shed 6 bases and J 2 bases; nucleotides not matched to a gene: 4. Germline-derived CDR1 and CDR2 are SNHLY and FYNNEI. The CDR3 covers 13 residues. CDR3 residues: CASRPDRTYEQYF. The CDR3 nucleotides read TGTGCCAGCAGGCCGGACAGGACCTACGAGCAGTACTTC.

This clone was picked up one time. This chain uses TRBV7-2 with TRBJ1-2; D remains unclear. V gave up 3 bases and J gave up 7 bases, with 9 bases separating them. The CDR3 spans 12 residues. Germline loops: CDR1 SGHTA, CDR2 FQGNSA. In nucleotides, the CDR3 is TGTGCCAGCAGCTTGATGGCAGGTGGCTACACCTTC. Its protein is CASSLMAGGYTF.

As concerns this clone: Other DNA sequences in the sample encode the same CDR3. The CDR3 sequence: CASSTGIYGYTF. CDR3 nucleotide sequence: TGTGCCAGCTCGACAGGGATCTATGGCTACACCTTC. V is TRBV28 and J is TRBJ1-2; 7 bases agree with TRBD1. The germline V gene encodes CDR1 MDHEN and CDR2 SYDVKM. The length of the CDR3 is 12 residues. With V trimmed by 8 bases and J by 4 bases, 4 bases remained unmatched.

This chain connects TRBV6-2 or TRBV6-3 to TRBJ2-1, with D tentatively TRBD2 (5 bases). Germline V gene sequence: CDR1 MNHEY, CDR2 SVGEGT. There are 11 residues in the CDR3. Trimming removed 5 bases at V and 8 bases at J, with 7 bases between. DNA of the CDR3: TGTGCCAGCAGTATTAGCGATGAGCAGTTCTTC. This codes for CASSISDEQFF.

The rearrangement uses TRBV2 and TRBJ2-7, with TRBD1 matching over 8 bases. V lost 10 bases and J lost 0; bases outside the gene matches: 8. Germline loops: CDR1 SNHLY, CDR2 FYNNEI. The CDR3 extends over 14 amino acids. The CDR3, as DNA: TGTGCCACCGCGGACAGGGATTACTCCTACGAGCAGTACTTC. Translated, it gives CATADRDYSYEQYF. Drawing the rest from reference TRBV2 and TRBJ2-7, the complete variable domain is EPEVTQTPSHQVTQMGQEVILRCVPISNHLYFYWYRQILGQKVEFLVSFYNNEISEKSEIFDDQFSVERPDGSNFTLKIRSTKLEDSAMYFCATADRDYSYEQYFGPGTRLTVT.

This chain uses TRBV24-1 with TRBJ2-7, with D uncertain. Germline V gene sequence: CDR1 KGHDR, CDR2 SFDVKD. This CDR3 has 12 amino acids. V lost 9 bases to trimming and J lost 2 bases, with 10 bases between them. CDR3 amino acids: CATSPGPYEQYF. CDR3 sequence (DNA): TGTGCCACCTCCCCGGGCCCCTACGAGCAGTACTTC.

The chain uses TRBV6-6 and TRBJ2-2; no clear D. This CDR3 contains 14 residues. Trimming took off 5 bases at V and 2 bases at J, with 9 bases between the two ends. Germline CDR1 and CDR2: MNHNY and SVGAGI (reference sequence). CDR3 DNA sequence: TGTGCCAGCAGTCCGACTCCTAACACCGGGGAGCTGTTTTTT. Its protein is CASSPTPNTGELFF.

The CDR3 sequence: CASSLAGTTQETQYF. In DNA, the CDR3 is TGCGCCAGCAGCTTGGCCGGGACTACTCAAGAGACCCAGTACTTC. V usage is TRBV5-1 and J usage is TRBJ2-5; 7 bases fit TRBD2. With V trimmed by 0 bases and J by 2 bases, 4 bases remained unmatched. The CDR3 sequence is 15 residues long. Germline V gene lookup returns CDR1 SGHRS and CDR2 YFSETQ.

The chain recombines TRBV28 with TRBJ2-7; TRBD1 might be the D (6 bases). V was clipped by 4 bases and J by 3 bases, with 19 bases between them. Germline V gene data show CDR1 as MDHEN and CDR2 as SYDVKM. This CDR3 spans 16 amino acids. CDR3: CASSSPLGTINYEQYF. CDR3 nucleotide sequence: TGTGCCAGCAGTTCACCCCTCGGGACAATTAACTACGAGCAGTACTTC.

The chain recombines TRBV6-5 with TRBJ1-1, with D perhaps TRBD1 (5 bases). CDR3 length: 15 residues. Germline CDR1 is MNHEY and CDR2 is SVGAGI. Deletions cut 2 bases from V and 1 base from J, with 11 bases between. CDR3 bases: TGTGCCAGCAGTTACCCCCAGGGTCCGAACACTGAAGCTTTCTTT. Translated, it gives CASSYPQGPNTEAFF.

This clone was seen just once. The chain uses TRBV7-9 and TRBJ2-1, with 7 bases identical to TRBD2. The germline V gene has CDR1 SEHNR and CDR2 FQNEAQ (reference sequence). The V and J ends lost 1 base and 4 bases, in that order; junction bases with no gene match: 4. This CDR3 is 15 amino acids long. In DNA, the CDR3 is TGTGCCAGCAGCTTAGGGCTAGCGGAATACAATGAGCAGTTCTTC. Protein sequence: CASSLGLAEYNEQFF.

This chain uses TRBV7-2 with TRBJ2-7; TRBD2 might be the D (5 bases). Germline values: CDR1 SGHTA, CDR2 FQGNSA. V was shortened by 1 base and J by 3 bases, with 10 bases between the two germline ends. The CDR3 loop spans 14 amino acids. The DNA of the CDR3 is TGTGCCAGCAGCTTAGAGGGCGGGTACTACGAGCAGTACTTC. This translates into CASSLEGGYYEQYF.

CDR3 coding DNA: TGTGCCAGCAGTGAAGCTGGGGTTAATTCACCCCTCCACTTT. Encoded protein: CASSEAGVNSPLHF. V usage is TRBV6-1 and J usage is TRBJ1-6; D is unresolved. Germline V lookup: CDR1 MNHNS, CDR2 SASEGT. The CDR3 length is 14 residues. Trimming removed 0 bases from V and 6 bases from J, with 6 bases in between.